This TCR beta chain appears in the sequencing data of a study of blood T cell repertoires in COVID-19. Study-level background: The origin of the acute and convalescent COVID-19 samples was the United States, Italy and Spain. In each case, the material was cDNA or gDNA derived from T cells, B-cell-depleted T cells, or PBMCs.

Authors' analysis steps: From reference gene primer amplification, estimates of nucleated cell counts were derived. Sequenced by immunoSEQ multiplex PCR; TCRdb stores in-frame clones only, minus some. The V and J calls and clone size are taken from that table; D and trimming were inferred from the DNA. In the table there are about 69,000 clones, more than 80% of which are singletons. This TCR derives from a man aged 50 to 60 with COVID-19, enrolled during active disease. The sample comprised peripheral blood.

The CDR3 coding sequence is TGTGCCAGCAGTCCCGGGGAAGCACCCCAGCATTTT. It encodes CASSPGEAPQHF. The chain carries TRBV12-3 or TRBV12-4 and TRBJ1-5; D not resolved. The CDR3 is made up of 12 amino acids. V lost 5 bases, J lost 10 bases, and 12 bases lay in between.